The 27 T cell receptor beta chains below come from one sample, sequenced in a study of T cells in Graves' hyperthyroidism and ophthalmopathy. TCR beta CDR3 regions were amplified from RNA transcripts. The HTBI primer set served for first-round RT-PCR of the TCR CDR3. TCRdb re-called the multiplex PCR reads through MiXCR, storing one row per CDR3 protein. The table has about 380,000 distinct CDR3 sequences, roughly 13% seen once. Sequencing was carried out using blood. Receptors originate from a woman aged 60-70 years with Graves' hyperthyroidism.

Many counts were recorded for this clonotype. This sequence joins TRBV7-8 and TRBJ2-6; unclear D gene. V lost 7 bases, J lost 2 bases, and 9 bases lay in between. This CDR3 is built from 14 residues. CDR1 and CDR2 from the germline V gene are SGHVS and FQNEAQ. The CDR3 protein is CASILDAGANVLTF. The CDR3 coding sequence is TGTGCCAGCATCCTCGATGCTGGGGCCAACGTCCTGACTTTC.

This clonotype was recorded many times. The DNA of the CDR3 is TGTGCCAGCTTAAACTCAGGGGACACTGAAGCTTTCTTT. Its translation is CASLNSGDTEAFF. The chain couples TRBV28 to TRBJ1-1; the D gene is possibly TRBD1 (6 bases). The CDR3 totals 13 residues. The germline CDR1 and CDR2 sequences are MDHEN and SYDVKM. V gave up 8 bases and J gave up 3 bases, with 13 bases separating them.

This clonotype showed up many times. The chain has TRBV30 and TRBJ2-7; possibly TRBD1 or TRBD2 for D (5 bases each). This CDR3 is built from 14 residues. Germline V gene sequence: CDR1 GTSNPN, CDR2 SVGIG (reference sequence). V was shortened by 3 bases and J by 4 bases, with 16 bases between the two germline ends. CDR3 DNA: TGTGCCTGGAGAGACCCAGGGAGAGAGTACGAGCAGTACTTC. Protein sequence: CAWRDPGREYEQYF.

This clonotype was seen ten or more times. V gene TRBV20-1 combines with J gene TRBJ2-7; possibly TRBD2 for D (5 bases). Germline lookup yields CDR1 DFQATT and CDR2 SNEGSKA (reference sequence). The CDR3 loop spans 13 amino acids. Deletions cut 3 bases from V and 5 bases from J, with 14 bases between. DNA of the CDR3: TGCAGTGCTAGTTCGGGGTATCGGGACGAGCAGTACTTC. This codes for CSASSGYRDEQYF.

The sample holds many counts of this clonotype. V is TRBV6-1 and J is TRBJ2-2; 8 nucleotides line up with TRBD1. Germline loops: CDR1 MNHNS, CDR2 SASEGT. The length of the CDR3 is 14 residues. Losses at the gene ends were 7 bases for V and 7 bases for J; bases not matched to a gene: 8. CDR3 sequence reads: CASIRTGRSGELFF. The CDR3 DNA reads as TGTGCCAGCATTAGGACAGGGCGAAGCGGGGAGCTGTTTTTT.

This clonotype was detected many times. The chain combines TRBV5-1 with TRBJ2-2; D not certain. CDR3 length: 14 residues. Per germline, CDR1 SGHRS and CDR2 YFSETQ. V was clipped by 2 bases and J by 0 bases, with 5 bases between them. The CDR3 bases are TGCGCCAGCAGCTTCCAACCGAACACCGGGGAGCTGTTTTTT. It encodes CASSFQPNTGELFF.

The chain employs TRBV19 and TRBJ2-2, with TRBD1 matching 8 bases. CDR1 is LNHDA and CDR2 is SQIVND in the germline V gene (reference sequence). J was trimmed by 0 bases and V by 4 bases; bases with no gene match: 1. CDR3 length: 15 residues. The CDR3 DNA follows: TGTGCCAGTAGTACGACAGGGGCGAACACCGGGGAGCTGTTTTTT. Translated, it gives CASSTTGANTGELFF.

This clonotype was counted only a few times. The chain is built from TRBV14 and TRBJ2-1; D unclear. This CDR3 spans 15 amino acids. Germline V gene lookup returns CDR1 SGHDN and CDR2 FVKESK. The germline V and J ends were trimmed by 5 bases and 0 bases, with 11 bases remaining between them. In DNA, the CDR3 is TGTGCCAGCAGCTCGACCCTACTCTCCTACAATGAGCAGTTCTTC. This encodes CASSSTLLSYNEQFF.

This clonotype was recorded at least ten times. This chain uses TRBV5-1 with TRBJ2-7; 10 bases are shared with TRBD2. J was trimmed by 6 bases and V by 7 bases; bases with no gene match: 16. There are 16 residues in the CDR3. Germline assignment: CDR1 SGHRS and CDR2 YFSETQ. CDR3 sequence (DNA): TGCGCCAGCCGTAAGCTACACGGGACTAGCGACGGCGAGCAGTACTTC. Its protein is CASRKLHGTSDGEQYF.

This clonotype was detected a few times. In DNA, the CDR3 is TGTGCCAGCAGTTACCCAGGCGGCGAGCAGTACTTC. It translates to CASSYPGGEQYF. The chain couples TRBV6-2 or TRBV6-3 to TRBJ2-7; the D is unclear. There are 12 residues in the CDR3. The V gene lost 2 bases and the J gene lost 6 bases, with 8 bases spanning the gap. Per the germline V gene, CDR1 is MNHEY and CDR2 is SVGEGT.

This clonotype was seen at least ten times. This rearrangement joins TRBV5-1 to TRBJ1-1; D may be TRBD1 (5 bases). The germline V gene has CDR1 SGHRS and CDR2 YFSETQ. This CDR3 contains 14 residues. V was clipped by 4 bases and J by 4 bases, with 14 bases between them. CDR3 nucleotide sequence: TGCGCCAGCAGCCCGCCGGGGGGGGGCACTGAAGCTTTCTTT. Residues: CASSPPGGGTEAFF.

This clonotype was picked up many times. This CDR3 is CASRQQDWEGRNTEAFF. CDR3 nucleotide sequence: TGTGCCAGCAGACAGCAGGACTGGGAAGGCAGGAACACTGAAGCTTTCTTT. The chain joins TRBV6-1 to TRBJ1-1; no definite D call. The length of the CDR3 is 17 residues. The germline V gene has CDR1 MNHNS and CDR2 SASEGT. V was shortened by 6 bases and J by 1 base, with 21 bases between the two germline ends.

This clonotype has a handful of counts. V and J are TRBV14 and TRBJ2-7, with a possible D match to TRBD2 (5 bases). The germline V gene has CDR1 SGHDN and CDR2 FVKESK. CDR3 length: 13 amino acids. V was cut by 6 bases and J by 2 bases, with 11 bases left in between. The CDR3 coding sequence is TGTGCCAGCAGGCGGGTGAAAGCCTACGAGCAGTACTTC. The encoded protein is CASRRVKAYEQYF.

This clonotype has at least ten counts. The chain carries TRBV11-3 and TRBJ1-1, with D perhaps TRBD1 (5 bases). V was cut by 1 base and J by 7 bases, with 7 bases left in between. This CDR3 has 12 amino acids. Germline V gene data show CDR1 as SGHNT and CDR2 as YENEEA. The CDR3 sequence: CASSLAGYEAFF. As DNA, the CDR3 is TGTGCCAGCAGCTTAGCAGGGTATGAAGCTTTCTTT.

Many counts were recorded for this clonotype. The chain uses TRBV24-1 and TRBJ2-1; 14 bases line up with TRBD2. CDR1 and CDR2 (germline): KGHDR, SFDVKD. The CDR3 consists of 16 residues. The V segment lost 4 bases and the J segment 5 bases; nucleotides outside the gene matches: 3. The DNA for the CDR3 is TGTGCCACCAGTGACAAGGGACTAGCGGGAGACAATGAGCAGTTCTTC. It encodes CATSDKGLAGDNEQFF.

In its sample, this clonotype was seen many times. The chain recombines TRBV6-1 with TRBJ2-2, with 7 nucleotides matching TRBD1. The ends lost 3 bases at V and 6 bases at J; junction bases unmatched: 4. The CDR3 spans 14 residues. Germline CDR1 reads MNHNS; CDR2 reads SASEGT. CDR3 sequence reads: CASSDTDRAGELFF. For the CDR3, the DNA is TGTGCCAGCAGTGATACAGACAGGGCCGGGGAGCTGTTTTTT.

This clonotype was counted many times. The chain recombines TRBV7-2 with TRBJ2-5; 10 nucleotides agree with TRBD2. Per germline, CDR1 SGHTA and CDR2 FQGNSA. V gave up 5 bases and J gave up 5 bases; unmatched junction bases: 8. The CDR3 has 15 residues. CDR3 loop: CASSQPTSGIETQYF. In nucleotides, the CDR3 is TGTGCCAGCAGCCAACCTACTAGCGGGATTGAGACCCAGTACTTC. Drawing the rest from reference TRBV7-2 and TRBJ2-5, the complete variable domain is GAGVSQSPSNKVTEKGKDVELRCDPISGHTALYWYRQSLGQGLEFLIYFQGNSAPDKSGLPSDRFSAERTGGSVSTLTIQRTQQEDSAVYLCASSQPTSGIETQYFGPGTRLLVL.

This clonotype was recorded many times. The rearrangement links TRBV6-1 to TRBJ1-2; 11 positions agree with TRBD1. The germline V gene has CDR1 MNHNS and CDR2 SASEGT. V shed 6 bases and J 7 bases; nucleotides not matched to a gene: 10. CDR3 length equals 15 residues. The CDR3 loop reads CASSSGQGAEGGYTF. The CDR3 nucleotides read TGTGCCAGCAGCTCTGGACAGGGGGCAGAGGGTGGCTACACCTTC.

This clonotype came up many times. This rearrangement joins TRBV5-8 to TRBJ2-3; D is unclear. V dropped 0 bases and J dropped 2 bases, with 16 bases sitting between them. The CDR3 length is 17 residues. The germline V gene encodes CDR1 SGHTS and CDR2 YDEGEE. CDR3 amino acids: CASSLVSTGPDTDTQYF. DNA for the CDR3: TGTGCCAGCAGCTTGGTAAGCACCGGACCGGACACAGATACGCAGTATTTT.

This clonotype has at least ten counts. The chain links TRBV28 to TRBJ1-1; D is unresolved. Per the germline V gene, CDR1 is MDHEN and CDR2 is SYDVKM. Trimming removed 6 bases from V and 7 bases from J, with 12 bases in between. This CDR3 has 12 amino acids. The CDR3 region has the DNA TGTGCCAGCAGCCTCAGGCCAAGTGAAGCTTTCTTT. The encoded protein is CASSLRPSEAFF.

Many counts were recorded for this clonotype. The CDR3 here is CSVEEVKGFETQYF. CDR3 sequence (DNA): TGCAGCGTTGAAGAGGTTAAGGGGTTTGAGACCCAGTACTTC. The chain couples TRBV29-1 to TRBJ2-5; possible D gene TRBD1, 5 bases. CDR3 length: 14 amino acids. Germline assignment: CDR1 SQVTM and CDR2 ANQGSEA. Trimming took 0 bases from V and 5 from J, leaving 13 bases between them.

This clonotype has more than one count but fewer than ten. The chain carries TRBV19 and TRBJ2-2; 8 bases agree with TRBD1. The junction had 5 bases not matched to a gene; V was cut back by 5 bases and J by 6 bases. The CDR3 consists of 14 residues. In germline, CDR1 is LNHDA, CDR2 SQIVND (reference sequence). CDR3 protein: CASSLQGAAGELFF. The CDR3, as DNA: TGTGCCAGTAGTCTCCAGGGGGCTGCCGGGGAGCTGTTTTTT. Based on the CDR3 plus reference TRBV19 and TRBJ2-2, the full variable domain is DGGITQSPKYLFRKEGQNVTLSCEQNLNHDAMYWYRQDPGQGLRLIYYSQIVNDFQKGDIAEGYSVSREKKESFPLTVTSAQKNPTAFYLCASSLQGAAGELFFGEGSRLTVL.

This clonotype has more than one count but fewer than ten. CDR3 protein: CASSRGLPEAFF. The CDR3 bases are TGTGCCAGCAGTCGAGGACTTCCTGAAGCTTTCTTT. This sequence joins TRBV6-2 or TRBV6-3 and TRBJ1-1; D gene uncertain. V shed 5 bases and J shed 6 bases, with 10 bases lying between them. Germline V lookup: CDR1 MNHEY, CDR2 SVGEGT. The CDR3 extends over 12 amino acids.

This clonotype was seen a few times. This chain connects TRBV20-1 to TRBJ2-1; 9 bases fit TRBD2. The CDR3 contains 16 residues. Losses at the gene ends were 2 bases for V and 4 bases for J; bases not matched to a gene: 9. Germline loops: CDR1 DFQATT, CDR2 SNEGSKA (reference sequence). Written as DNA, the CDR3 is TGCAGTGCTAGATTACTAGCGGGCTACTTATACAATGAGCAGTTCTTC. Amino acids: CSARLLAGYLYNEQFF.

On this clonotype: Germline is not matched at one junction end, which may reflect a read error. V is TRBV6-5 and J is TRBJ2-1; TRBD2 matches 12 bases. CDR3 length: 17 amino acids. Germline CDR1 is MNHEY and CDR2 is SVGAGI. CDR3 DNA sequence: TGTGCCAGCAGCTTTACTAGCGGGAGGAGCTCCTACAATGAGCAGTCCTTC. Translation: CASSFTSGRSSYNEQSF.

The gene calls are TRBV6-7 and TRBJ2-1; D is undetermined. TRBV6-7 is reported as an ORF; its role is uncertain. V dropped 4 bases and J dropped 4 bases, with 17 bases sitting between them. The CDR3 runs to 16 residues. The CDR3 DNA is TGTGCCAGCAGTTGCCCCAGGTGTCCGATATACAATGAGCAGTTCTTC. It is translated as CASSCPRCPIYNEQFF.

This clonotype was counted between two and nine times. This may be a read error: a much more frequent sequence differs by one nucleotide. The V gene is TRBV11-3, the J gene TRBJ2-2; tentative D call: TRBD1 (5 bases). V was shortened by 2 bases and J by 6 bases, with 10 bases between the two germline ends. This CDR3 has 14 amino acids. CDR1 is SGHNT, CDR2 YENEEA, per germline. The CDR3 sequence is CASSLSRASGELFF. CDR3 in DNA: TGTGCCAGCAGCTTATCCAGGGCATCCGGGGAGCTGTTTTTT.